Each of the 25 T cell receptor beta chains below was sequenced from the same sample in a study of cytomegalovirus exposure and HLA in healthy donors. PCR employed 60 Vbeta and 13 Jbeta primers. Profiling relied on immunoSEQ multiplex PCR, and the TCRdb table lists in-frame clones only, not all of them. Counted here are about 160,000 clones, approximately 80% occurring once; the ten biggest clones make up roughly 6.3%. The sequenced sample consisted of PBMCs. The receptor source for this set is a male donor in good health and CMV-seropositive.

This clone was counted a few times. The rearrangement links TRBV21-1 to TRBJ1-3. TRBV21-1 counts as a pseudogene. This CDR3 is 14 amino acids long. The CDR3 region is CASSKAPWGDTIYF. DNA of the CDR3: TGTGCCAGCAGCAAAGCCCCCTGGGGGGACACCATATATTTT.

V and J are TRBV30 and TRBJ2-3; perhaps TRBD2 as D (6 bases). This CDR3 spans 15 amino acids. Germline loops: CDR1 GTSNPN, CDR2 SVGIG (reference sequence). Trimming cost V 4 bases and J 2 bases, with 16 bases left between them. In nucleotides, the CDR3 is TGTGCCTGGACGCGGCTAGCGCAAGTCACAGATACGCAGTATTTT. It is translated as CAWTRLAQVTDTQYF.

In this sample, this clone turned up a few times. DNA of the CDR3: TGCGCCAGCAGCCAAGGAGCTAGCCTTTTGTTCGAGCAGTACTTC. This sequence encodes CASSQGASLLFEQYF. The chain has TRBV4-3 and TRBJ2-7, with D maybe TRBD2 (5 bases). The CDR3 is made up of 15 amino acids. Germline lookup yields CDR1 LGHNA and CDR2 YSLEER. The V gene lost 1 base and the J gene lost 6 bases, with 16 bases spanning the gap.

V gene TRBV19 combines with J gene TRBJ2-5; 8 nucleotides align to TRBD1. The V and J ends lost 6 bases and 5 bases, in that order; junction bases with no gene match: 8. The germline gives CDR1 LNHDA, CDR2 SQIVND (reference sequence). The CDR3 extends over 14 amino acids. The CDR3 bases are TGTGCCAGTAGCCTTGGACAGGGATGGGAGACCCAGTACTTC. Protein: CASSLGQGWETQYF.

This chain joins TRBV7-2 and TRBJ2-7, with 8 positions matching TRBD1. Germline-derived CDR1 and CDR2 are SGHTA and FQGNSA. The V and J ends lost 5 bases and 2 bases, in that order; junction bases with no gene match: 8. The CDR3 spans 15 residues. CDR3 in amino acids: CASSNSGQVTYEQYF. CDR3 coding DNA: TGTGCCAGCAGCAATTCGGGACAGGTAACCTACGAGCAGTACTTC.

V usage is TRBV27 and J usage is TRBJ2-5; D call uncertain. Per germline, CDR1 MNHEY and CDR2 SMNVEV (reference sequence). V was clipped by 0 bases and J by 2 bases, with 13 bases between them. The CDR3 runs to 16 residues. CDR3 DNA: TGTGCCAGCAGTTTATCGGCAGGCGACCGTCAAGAGACCCAGTACTTC. Translated: CASSLSAGDRQETQYF.

This rearrangement joins TRBV4-1 to TRBJ1-5, with 11 positions matching TRBD1. This CDR3 spans 17 amino acids. The trim removed 4 bases at V and 4 bases at J, leaving 9 bases unmatched. The germline V gene encodes CDR1 MGHRA and CDR2 YSYEKL. CDR3 protein: CASSRDRDRGLNQPQHF. CDR3 DNA: TGCGCCAGCAGCCGCGACAGGGACAGGGGGTTAAATCAGCCCCAGCATTTT.

The CDR3 protein is CASSLSAGSYEQYF. DNA of the CDR3: TGTGCCAGCAGCTTGTCGGCGGGAAGCTACGAGCAGTACTTC. The V and J genes are TRBV5-5 and TRBJ2-5, with D possibly being TRBD2 (6 bases). The end of the DNA is better explained by TRBJ2-7, so the J call may be wrong. Per germline, CDR1 SGHKS and CDR2 YYEKEE (reference sequence). The CDR3 spans 14 residues.

V gene TRBV7-9 combines with J gene TRBJ1-2; D is unresolved. The CDR3 has 16 amino acids. Germline V CDR1 and CDR2: SEHNR, FQNEAQ (reference sequence). V lost 3 bases and J lost 6, with 20 bases in between. The CDR3 DNA sequence: TGTGCCAGCAGCTTGCCCGGCGGTTCTCACGGGGATGGCTACACCTTC. Amino acid sequence: CASSLPGGSHGDGYTF.

The rearrangement links TRBV29-1 to TRBJ2-7; D not certain. CDR3 length equals 12 residues. CDR1 is SQVTM and CDR2 is ANQGSEA in the germline V gene. V was cut by 8 bases and J by 2 bases, with 13 bases left in between. The CDR3 loop reads CSTLESPYEQYF. CDR3 nucleotides: TGCAGCACTTTAGAGTCACCCTACGAGCAGTACTTC.

The chain has TRBV7-3 and TRBJ2-3; 9 bases line up with TRBD2. V lost 2 bases, J lost 4 bases, and 7 bases stayed unmatched. This CDR3 spans 16 amino acids. The germline V gene encodes CDR1 SGHTA and CDR2 FQGTGA. CDR3 sequence (DNA): TGTGCCAGCAGCTTAGTCGGAGCGGGAGGATCAGATACGCAGTATTTT. Protein: CASSLVGAGGSDTQYF.

This clone was counted only a few times. The chain recombines TRBV4-1 with TRBJ2-7; TRBD2 is a possible D gene (5 bases). Between the trimmed V and J ends, which lost 3 bases and 0 bases, there was a span of 9 bases. Germline CDR1 is MGHRA and CDR2 is YSYEKL. The CDR3 has 14 amino acids. The CDR3 DNA sequence: TGCGCCAGCAGCCAGCTACTAGTCTCCTACGAGCAGTACTTC. Translated: CASSQLLVSYEQYF.

This chain connects TRBV28 to TRBJ2-1; 10 bases map to TRBD2. The trim removed 7 bases at V and 4 bases at J, leaving 10 bases unmatched. In germline, CDR1 is MDHEN, CDR2 SYDVKM. CDR3 size: 16 residues. The CDR3: CASTLGASGSYNEQFF. The CDR3, as DNA: TGTGCCAGCACCCTAGGGGCTAGCGGGAGTTACAATGAGCAGTTCTTC.

CDR3 nucleotides: TGTGCGAACAGGGGCAGCGTATTTGACTTT. Encoded protein: CANRGSVFDF. The chain couples TRBV21-1 to TRBJ1-6; TRBD1, the table's D call, was not compared with the DNA. TRBV21-1 is recorded as a pseudogene. This CDR3 is 10 amino acids long.

This clone was counted a single time. The V and J genes are TRBV5-1 and TRBJ2-1; 8 nucleotides match TRBD2. Trimming at V came to 4 bases and at J to 5 bases, leaving 11 bases not matched to a gene. Germline values: CDR1 SGHRS, CDR2 YFSETQ. The CDR3 spans 16 residues. The CDR3 is CASSAGGLAGNNEQFF. The CDR3 DNA reads TGCGCCAGCAGCGCGGGAGGATTAGCGGGGAACAATGAGCAGTTCTTC.

This clone was observed once. The CDR3 spells CASSLVRDSSYEQYF. The CDR3 nucleotides are TGTGCCAGCAGCTTAGTACGGGACTCTTCCTACGAGCAGTACTTC. The rearrangement joins TRBV7-8 to TRBJ2-7; tentatively, D is TRBD2 (6 bases). Trimming stripped 1 base from V and 1 base from J, with 11 bases between. From germline, CDR1 is SGHVS and CDR2 FQNEAQ. This CDR3 spans 15 amino acids.

This clone has only one observation. The junction and the germline gene differ at one end; a read error may be behind it. The V gene is TRBV7-9, the J gene TRBJ1-1, with 9 bases matching TRBD1. Germline V gene sequence: CDR1 SEHNR, CDR2 FQNEAQ (reference sequence). The CDR3 has 13 amino acids. The CDR3 nucleotides are TGTTCCAGCAGATCCGACAGGGGGACTGAAGCTTTCTTT. The encoded protein is CSSRSDRGTEAFF.

This clone was observed a single time. The rearrangement joins TRBV2 to TRBJ1-2; perhaps TRBD1 as D (5 bases). V was cut by 9 bases and J by 7 bases, with 15 bases left in between. CDR3 length equals 12 residues. In germline, CDR1 is SNHLY, CDR2 FYNNEI. Written as DNA, the CDR3 is TGTGCCAGAGACAGAGAGGATCCTGGCTACACCTTC. It encodes CARDREDPGYTF.

V gene TRBV6-5 combines with J gene TRBJ1-2; D may be TRBD1 (6 bases). V gave up 2 bases and J gave up 6 bases, with 16 bases separating them. CDR3 length equals 15 residues. The germline CDR1 and CDR2 sequences are MNHEY and SVGAGI. As DNA, the CDR3 is TGTGCCAGCAGTTACCGACAGGCGACTGAAGATGGCTACACCTTC. Its translation: CASSYRQATEDGYTF.

The chain has TRBV25-1 and TRBJ2-1; TRBD1 agrees at 7 bases. J lost 13 bases, V lost 0 bases, and 9 bases had no gene match. The germline gives CDR1 MGHDK, CDR2 SYGVNS. The CDR3 length is 14 residues. The CDR3 DNA reads as TGTGCCAGCAGTGAATATTACGGTCAGGGGGACCAGTTCTTC. The encoded protein is CASSEYYGQGDQFF.

V is TRBV6-1 and J is TRBJ1-5; D remains unclear. V lost 6 bases to trimming and J lost 3 bases, with 15 bases between them. Germline CDR1 reads MNHNS; CDR2 reads SASEGT. The CDR3 has 15 residues. CDR3 residues: CASRVEVGPNQPQHF. CDR3 coding DNA: TGTGCCAGCAGAGTGGAGGTAGGGCCCAATCAGCCCCAGCATTTT.

The J gene is TRBJ1-1, the V gene TRBV5-4, with a weak D call TRBD1 (5 bases). V shed 3 bases and J shed 1 base, with 7 bases lying between them. The CDR3 totals 13 residues. Looked up from germline, CDR1 is SGHNT and CDR2 is YYREEE (reference sequence). The DNA of the CDR3 is TGTGCCAGCAGCTCCACAGGGAACACTGAAGCTTTCTTT. Translation: CASSSTGNTEAFF.

V is TRBV28 and J is TRBJ2-1, with 7 nucleotides matching TRBD2. CDR1 MDHEN and CDR2 SYDVKM come from the germline V gene. CDR3 length: 16 residues. V was clipped by 3 bases and J by 5 bases; unmatched bases: 10. The CDR3, as DNA: TGTGCCAGCAGTTTTGCCTGGCGGGAGTATGACAATGAGCAGTTCTTC. Amino acid sequence: CASSFAWREYDNEQFF.

This clone was seen a few times. The chain has TRBV7-6 and TRBJ2-2; a weak D match, TRBD1 (6 bases). Deletions cut 2 bases from V and 5 bases from J, with 15 bases between. Germline V CDR1 and CDR2: SGHVS, FNYEAQ. The CDR3 spans 16 residues. The CDR3 bases are TGTGCCAGCAGCTTAAGTATAGGGGGAAATACCGGGGAGCTGTTTTTT. Amino acids: CASSLSIGGNTGELFF.

This chain links TRBV4-3 with TRBJ2-4, with 10 bases fitting TRBD1. V lost 4 bases and J lost 2; bases outside the gene matches: 5. The CDR3 contains 16 residues. Germline-derived CDR1 and CDR2 are LGHNA and YSLEER. The DNA of the CDR3 is TGCGCCAGCAGCCCGGGACAGGGGTTGTCCAAAAACATTCAGTACTTC. It encodes CASSPGQGLSKNIQYF.